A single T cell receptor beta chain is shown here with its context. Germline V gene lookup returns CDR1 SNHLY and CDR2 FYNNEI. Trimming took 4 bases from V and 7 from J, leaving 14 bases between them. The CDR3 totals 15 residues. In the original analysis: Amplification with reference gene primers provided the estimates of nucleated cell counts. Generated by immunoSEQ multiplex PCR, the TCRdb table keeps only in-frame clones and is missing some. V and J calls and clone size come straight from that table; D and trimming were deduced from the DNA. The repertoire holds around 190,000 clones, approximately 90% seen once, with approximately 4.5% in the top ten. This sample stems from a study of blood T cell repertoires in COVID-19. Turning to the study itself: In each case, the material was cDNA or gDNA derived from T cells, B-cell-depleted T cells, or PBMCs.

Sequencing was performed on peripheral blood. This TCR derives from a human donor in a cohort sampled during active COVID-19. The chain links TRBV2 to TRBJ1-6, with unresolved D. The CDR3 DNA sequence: TGTGCCAGCAGTGGGCCGGGATCGTCCAATTCACCCCTCCACTTT. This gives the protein CASSGPGSSNSPLHF. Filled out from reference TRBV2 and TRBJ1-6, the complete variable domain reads EPEVTQTPSHQVTQMGQEVILRCVPISNHLYFYWYRQILGQKVEFLVSFYNNEISEKSEIFDDQFSVERPDGSNFTLKIRSTKLEDSAMYFCASSGPGSSNSPLHFGNGTRLTVT.